This T cell receptor beta chain emerged from a study of blood T cell repertoires in COVID-19. Across the study: Researchers got acute and convalescent COVID-19 samples from the United States, Italy and Spain. T cells, B-cell-depleted T cells, or PBMCs provided the cDNA or gDNA that served as material.

This CDR3 is 17 amino acids long. The germline CDR1 and CDR2 sequences are SQVTM and ANQGSEA. The J segment lost 4 bases and the V segment lost 6 bases, leaving 18 bases of the junction unmatched. Authors' processing steps: Using reference gene primer amplification, nucleated cell counts were estimated. This table comes from immunoSEQ multiplex PCR, and its TCRdb copy is limited to in-frame clones, with some not included. The D gene and trimming were derived from the DNA, and the V and J assignments and clone size from that table. The top ten hold nearly 8.5% of the sample, which has 150,000 or so clones, approximately 83% seen once.

This TCR derives from a man aged 60 to 75 with acute or convalescent COVID-19. The material sequenced was peripheral blood. The J gene is TRBJ1-2, the V gene TRBV29-1; 9 bases are shared with TRBD1. This chain's CDR3 is CSVRSDRGFVGIYGYTF. The CDR3 nucleotides read TGCAGCGTCCGTTCGGACAGGGGTTTTGTTGGGATCTATGGCTACACCTTC.